This T cell receptor beta chain was documented in a study of blood T cells in healthy people across ages (dated by TCRdb to between 2015 and 2016). In terms of the full investigation: Template switching captured roughly one uniquely barcoded TCR beta cDNA molecule per two T cells in model experiments. To track age-related changes in TCR beta repertoire diversity, the study relied on deep sequencing normalized with unique cDNA molecular identifiers. The donors were divided into four age groups: young (average 16 years), middle-aged (about 39), aged (around 59) and long-lived (around 80). Donors of different ages were randomly distributed across sequencing lanes to avoid experimental bias. For two donors (one aged 18 to 30 and one aged 80 or older), the study analyzed two additional independent replicas of 1 million unique cDNA reads from the same blood draw. Broad study findings and their caveats: As age increased, observed TCR beta diversity per million T cells dropped in a roughly linear way, and a significant reduction was already evident by age about 40. Compared with the aged group, more naive CD4+ T cells, fewer expanded clones and increased TCR diversity were shown by the long-lived group, suggesting age selection. There was a strong correlation between observed TCR beta diversity and the percentage of naive T cells measured by flow cytometry. Estimates of total diversity based on one million sequenced T cells were considered lower bounds and underestimates. Because the CMV infection status of the donors was unknown, age-related changes in expanded clonotypes may potentially have been confounded. Since profiling was done on bulk unsorted PBMCs, naive and antigen-experienced compartments could not be conclusively compared.

The table lists this clonotype with a few counts. Its antigen specificity is not known. There are no base qualities to consult, and no much larger clone falls within one base. The method was 5' RACE. Instrument used: Illumina HiSeq 2500. A second PCR of roughly 6 to 11 cycles was run with a J-beta primer mix and a sample-barcoded 5' primer. A unique molecular identifier was introduced onto each TCR beta cDNA molecule by a template-switch 5' adaptor carrying 12 random nucleotides. At least 3 million CDR3-containing paired-end reads were obtained from each sample. First-strand cDNA synthesis was performed from all RNA using the Mint cDNA synthesis kit, with priming by a TRBC-specific oligonucleotide. All cDNA was treated with uracil-DNA glycosylase and then went through a first 18-cycle PCR with the universal primers M1SS and BC2_uni_R. The paper's processing steps were these. For normalization, 1 million high-quality reads were randomly selected from each sample, with every read carrying a distinct molecular identifier. Instead of being binned into consensus sequences, reads that shared molecular identifiers were thrown out. MiTCR, set to a Q25 quality threshold and the strictest error-elimination algorithm, was used for CDR3 identification, clonotype clustering and error correction. A nonparametric unseen species model with Euler transformation was used to estimate lower-bound total TCR beta diversity. TCRdb reanalyzed the raw reads on its own, using fastp at Q25 for trimming and MiXCR for clone calling, and kept in-frame beta chains. CDR3 protein sequences are deduplicated, and each keeps its most common genes and DNA. For this entry, the V and J calls and clone size follow TCRdb and not the study's own pipeline. The sample includes 650,000 to 800,000 distinct CDR3 sequences, with roughly half observed a single time. The ten largest clones add up to about 14% of the sample.

Trimming accounts for 3 bases at V and 5 bases at J, while the number of junction bases matched to no gene is 5. The CDR3 measures 15 amino acids from cysteine to phenylalanine. Of all the DNA, just the CDR3 is kept, 45 bases in frame from base 1. The germline V gene (reference sequence) provides CDR1 SGHKS and CDR2 YYEKEE. The 39 donors, aged about 6 to 95 years, were systemically healthy Caucasian individuals from Russia. Roughly 10 milliliters of peripheral blood were collected from each donor into EDTA-treated Vacutainer tubes. Ficoll-Paque density-gradient centrifugation was used to isolate PBMCs, with at least 6 million per sample. Trizol reagent was used to extract total RNA from PBMCs, with at least 5 micrograms per sample. For every donor, flow cytometry on a PBMC aliquot measured the percentage of naive CD45RAhigh/CD27high T cells.

The rearrangement joined TRBV5-5 to TRBJ2-3, and TRBD1 aligns with 11 junction nucleotides. Material: blood. The clonotype was recovered from a woman of 80 years or more in good health. The base sequence is TGTGCCAGCAGCTGGACAGGGGGCTGGGGAGATACGCAGTATTTT. The translation is CASSWTGGWGDTQYF.